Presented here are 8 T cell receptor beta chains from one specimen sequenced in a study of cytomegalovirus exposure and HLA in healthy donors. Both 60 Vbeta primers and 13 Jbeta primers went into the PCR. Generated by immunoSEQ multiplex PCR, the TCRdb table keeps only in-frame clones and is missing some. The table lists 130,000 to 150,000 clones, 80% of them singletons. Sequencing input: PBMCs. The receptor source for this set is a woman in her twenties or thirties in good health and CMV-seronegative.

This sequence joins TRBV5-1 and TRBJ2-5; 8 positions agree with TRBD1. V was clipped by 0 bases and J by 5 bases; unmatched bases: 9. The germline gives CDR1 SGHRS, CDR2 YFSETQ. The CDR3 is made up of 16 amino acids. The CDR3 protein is CASSLGSDRVSETQYF. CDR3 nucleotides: TGCGCCAGCAGCTTGGGCTCGGACAGGGTATCGGAGACCCAGTACTTC.

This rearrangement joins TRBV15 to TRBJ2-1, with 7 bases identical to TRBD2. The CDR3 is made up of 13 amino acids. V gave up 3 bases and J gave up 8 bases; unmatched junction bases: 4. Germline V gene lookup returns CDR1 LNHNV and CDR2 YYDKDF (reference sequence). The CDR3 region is CATSRSRGDEQFF. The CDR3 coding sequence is TGTGCCACCAGCAGGAGTCGGGGGGATGAGCAGTTCTTC.

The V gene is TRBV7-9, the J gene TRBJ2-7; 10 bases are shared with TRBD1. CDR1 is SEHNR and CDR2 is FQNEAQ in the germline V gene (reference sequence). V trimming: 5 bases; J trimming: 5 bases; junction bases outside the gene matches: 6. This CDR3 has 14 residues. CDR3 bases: TGTGCCAGCAGCCGCCAGGGACAGGGGAACGAGCAGTACTTC. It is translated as CASSRQGQGNEQYF. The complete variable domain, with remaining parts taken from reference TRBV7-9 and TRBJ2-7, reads DTGVSQNPRHKITKRGQNVTFRCDPISEHNRLYWYRQTLGQGPEFLTYFQNEAQLEKSRLLSDRFSAERPKGSFSTLEIQRTEQGDSAMYLCASSRQGQGNEQYFGPGTRLTVT.

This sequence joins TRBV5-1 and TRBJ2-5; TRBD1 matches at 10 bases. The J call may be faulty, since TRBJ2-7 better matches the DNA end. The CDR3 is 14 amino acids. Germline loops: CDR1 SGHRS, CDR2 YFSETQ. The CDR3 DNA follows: TGCGCCAGCAGCTTGGGACAGGGGGCTGACGAGCAGTACTTC. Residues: CASSLGQGADEQYF.

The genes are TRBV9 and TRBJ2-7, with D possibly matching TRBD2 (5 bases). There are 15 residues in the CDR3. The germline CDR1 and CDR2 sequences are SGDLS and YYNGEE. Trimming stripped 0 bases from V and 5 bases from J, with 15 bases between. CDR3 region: CASSVVPGGFDEQYF. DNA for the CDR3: TGTGCCAGCAGCGTAGTCCCGGGCGGGTTCGACGAGCAGTACTTC.

DNA of the CDR3: TGCGCCAGCAGCTTGCCGGGGGACGGATACGAGCAGTACTTC. Translated: CASSLPGDGYEQYF. The chain carries TRBV5-1 and TRBJ2-7; TRBD2 might be the D (6 bases). Trimming took off 1 base at V and 4 bases at J, with 12 bases between the two ends. CDR3 length equals 14 residues. The germline gives CDR1 SGHRS, CDR2 YFSETQ.

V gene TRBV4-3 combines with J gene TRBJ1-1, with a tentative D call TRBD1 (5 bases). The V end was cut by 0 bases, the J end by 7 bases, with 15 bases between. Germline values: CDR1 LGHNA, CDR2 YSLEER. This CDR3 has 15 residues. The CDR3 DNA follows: TGCGCCAGCAGCCAAGAAGAAGGGGCCCCGAGTGAAGCTTTCTTT. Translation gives CASSQEEGAPSEAFF.

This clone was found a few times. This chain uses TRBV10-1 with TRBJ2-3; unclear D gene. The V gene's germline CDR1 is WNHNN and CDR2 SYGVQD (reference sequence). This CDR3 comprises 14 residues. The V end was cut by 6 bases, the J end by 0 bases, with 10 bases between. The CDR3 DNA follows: TGCGCCAGCAGCCACCCCGGGAGCACAGATACGCAGTATTTT. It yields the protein CASSHPGSTDTQYF.